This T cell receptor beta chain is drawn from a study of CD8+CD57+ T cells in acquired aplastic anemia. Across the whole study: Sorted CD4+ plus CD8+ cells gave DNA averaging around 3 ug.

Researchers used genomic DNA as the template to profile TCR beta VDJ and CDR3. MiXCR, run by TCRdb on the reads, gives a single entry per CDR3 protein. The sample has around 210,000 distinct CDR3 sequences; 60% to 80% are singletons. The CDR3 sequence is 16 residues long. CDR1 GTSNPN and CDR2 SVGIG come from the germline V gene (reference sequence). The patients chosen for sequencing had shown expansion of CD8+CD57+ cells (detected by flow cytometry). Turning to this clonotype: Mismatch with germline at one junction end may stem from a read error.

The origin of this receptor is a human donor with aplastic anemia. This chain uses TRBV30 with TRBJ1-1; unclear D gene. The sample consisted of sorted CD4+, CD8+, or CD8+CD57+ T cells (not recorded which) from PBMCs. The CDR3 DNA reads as TGTGACTGGAGTTCAGACGTGTGCTCTTCCGATCTTGAAGCTTTCTTT. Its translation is CDWSSDVCSSDLEAFF.